This TCR beta chain stems from a study of Ad26.COV2.S vaccination and SARS-CoV-2 variants. Looking at the study overall: Enrollment placed the donor in the COV1001 Ad26.COV2.S trial arm.

The germline CDR1 and CDR2 sequences are MNHEY and SVGAGI. V was shortened by 7 bases and J by 9 bases, with 13 bases between the two germline ends. CDR3 length: 13 residues. Assay used: immunoSEQ multiplex PCR; TCRdb lists only in-frame clones, some missing. The table includes fewer than 500,000 clones, roughly 89% detected once. Treatment given: some 19 received Ad26.COV2.S at low or high dose, single or two shots; a few received placebo; per-sample allocation not given. Sampling was done on day 63 after the first vaccine or placebo injection. Within Boston, the person who donated was an adult of 18-55 years.

This receptor was obtained from a person aged 18-65 years who received the Ad26.COV2.S COVID-19 vaccine or a placebo. The starting material was peripheral blood, obtained in a trial of Ad26.COV2.S vaccine versus placebo. This rearrangement joins TRBV6-5 to TRBJ1-6; tentatively, D is TRBD1 (5 bases). The CDR3 spells CASTNGGTSPLHF. CDR3 in DNA: TGTGCCAGCACCAATGGGGGGACTTCACCCCTCCACTTT.